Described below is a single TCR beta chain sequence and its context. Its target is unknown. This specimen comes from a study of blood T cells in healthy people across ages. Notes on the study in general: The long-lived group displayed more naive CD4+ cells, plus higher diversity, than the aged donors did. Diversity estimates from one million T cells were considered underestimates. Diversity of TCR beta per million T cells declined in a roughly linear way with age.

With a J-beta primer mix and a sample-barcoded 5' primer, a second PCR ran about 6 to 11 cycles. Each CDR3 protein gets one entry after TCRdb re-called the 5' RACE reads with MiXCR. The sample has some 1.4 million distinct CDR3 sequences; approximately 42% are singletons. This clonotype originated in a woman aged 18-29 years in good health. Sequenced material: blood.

CDR3 sequence (DNA): TGTGCCAGCAGCCCGGGGACAGGGCGGAGTGGTGATGAAAAACTGTTTTTT. Translation gives CASSPGTGRSGDEKLFF. This chain links TRBV3-1 with TRBJ1-4; 9 positions match TRBD1. CDR3 length equals 17 residues. Trimming at V came to 4 bases and at J to 6 bases, leaving 12 bases not matched to a gene. Germline-derived CDR1 and CDR2 are LGHDT and YNNKEL (reference sequence). The whole variable domain, remainder taken from reference TRBV3-1 and TRBJ1-4, is DTAVSQTPKYLVTQMGNDKSIKCEQNLGHDTMYWYKQDSKKFLKIMFSYNNKELIINETVPNRFSPKSPDKAHLNLHINSLELGDSAVYFCASSPGTGRSGDEKLFFGSGTQLSVL.